Below, 19 T cell receptor beta chains from the same sample are listed, as sequenced in a study of T cells in Graves' hyperthyroidism and ophthalmopathy. Amplified TCR beta CDR3 regions derived from RNA transcripts. Researchers ran a first-round RT-PCR on the TCR CDR3 using the HTBI primer set. TCRdb redid the calling of the multiplex PCR reads with MiXCR, one entry per CDR3 protein. The repertoire holds a few hundred thousand distinct CDR3 sequences, roughly 15% seen once, with around 30% in the top ten. The sequenced sample consisted of blood. These receptors originate from a woman aged 50 to 60 with Graves' hyperthyroidism that later progressed to Graves' ophthalmopathy.

At least ten counts were recorded for this clonotype. The CDR3 bases are TGTGCCACCAGCAGAGGAGAGGAGGTAATCCCTGCTAACTATGGCTACACCTTC. This sequence encodes CATSRGEEVIPANYGYTF. V gene TRBV15 combines with J gene TRBJ1-2, with D unresolved. Per germline, CDR1 LNHNV and CDR2 YYDKDF (reference sequence). The CDR3 loop spans 18 amino acids. V was cut by 1 base and J by 0 bases, with 18 bases left in between.

The sample holds many counts of this clonotype. The chain uses TRBV5-1 and TRBJ2-7; possibly TRBD1 or TRBD2 for D (6 bases each). The V end was cut by 0 bases, the J end by 3 bases, with 16 bases between. The germline CDR1 and CDR2 sequences are SGHRS and YFSETQ. The CDR3 totals 16 residues. CDR3 region: CASSLGHGRGGYEQYF. As DNA, the CDR3 is TGCGCCAGCAGCTTGGGACACGGGAGAGGGGGCTACGAGCAGTACTTC.

At least ten counts were recorded for this clonotype. The J gene is TRBJ2-2, the V gene TRBV12-3 or TRBV12-4; D unclear. The V end was cut by 4 bases, the J end by 1 base, with 10 bases between. This CDR3 is 15 amino acids long. Here the CDR3 DNA reads TGTGCCAGCAGTTCTTTGGGCAGGAACACCGGGGAGCTGTTTTTT. This codes for CASSSLGRNTGELFF.

This clonotype has a handful of counts. The junction shows a germline mismatch at one end, possibly a read error. V and J are TRBV24-1 and TRBJ2-2, with TRBD1 matching 9 bases. CDR1 KGHDR and CDR2 SFDVKD come from the germline V gene. The CDR3 consists of 16 residues. This CDR3 is CATSETGGSKTGELFF. As DNA, the CDR3 is TGTGCCACCAGTGAAACAGGGGGCTCGAAAACCGGGGAGCTGTTTTTT.

This clonotype was seen repeatedly, ten times or more. J is TRBJ2-1 and V is TRBV5-1; D call uncertain. Germline loops: CDR1 SGHRS, CDR2 YFSETQ. The CDR3 covers 14 residues. V shed 0 bases and J shed 6 bases, with 10 bases lying between them. CDR3 in DNA: TGCGCCAGCAGCTTGGCCAGTTACGGCAATGAGCAGTTCTTC. Protein product: CASSLASYGNEQFF.

This chain joins TRBV20-1 and TRBJ1-2; perhaps TRBD1 as D (6 bases). In germline, CDR1 is DFQATT, CDR2 SNEGSKA (reference sequence). The ends were cut back, 0 bases at V and 8 bases at J, with 16 bases in the middle. The CDR3 is 14 amino acids. In DNA, the CDR3 is TGCAGTGCTAGAGAGGAGGGGGGCTTTAGAGGCTACACCTTC. Residues: CSAREEGGFRGYTF.

This clonotype was seen repeatedly, ten times or more. The rearrangement joins TRBV27 to TRBJ1-4; TRBD1 agrees at 7 bases. Germline CDR1 MNHEY, CDR2 SMNVEV (reference sequence). There are 15 residues in the CDR3. V trimming: 3 bases; J trimming: 8 bases; junction bases outside the gene matches: 9. Written as DNA, the CDR3 is TGTGCCAGCAGTTTGTATCCCTCACAGGGGGAAAAACTGTTTTTT. Residues: CASSLYPSQGEKLFF.

This clonotype was seen repeatedly, ten times or more. The chain employs TRBV6-1 and TRBJ1-1, with D hard to call. Germline values: CDR1 MNHNS, CDR2 SASEGT. This CDR3 contains 15 residues. V gave up 6 bases and J gave up 3 bases, with 17 bases separating them. This CDR3 reads CASRSWGGDYTEAFF. For the CDR3, the DNA is TGTGCCAGCAGATCGTGGGGAGGAGATTACACTGAAGCTTTCTTT.

The chain joins TRBV6-1 to TRBJ2-1; unclear D gene. CDR1 is MNHNS and CDR2 is SASEGT in the germline V gene. Trimming stripped 4 bases from V and 2 bases from J, with 9 bases between. The CDR3 runs 14 residues. CDR3 sequence reads: CASSGPPTYNEQFF. The DNA for the CDR3 is TGTGCCAGCAGTGGCCCTCCCACCTACAATGAGCAGTTCTTC.

V and J are TRBV5-8 and TRBJ1-4; 8 bases match TRBD1. The CDR3 is 15 amino acids. Germline lookup yields CDR1 SGHTS and CDR2 YDEGEE. V shed 2 bases and J 8 bases; nucleotides not matched to a gene: 8. CDR3 sequence reads: CASSFLLTGEEKLFF. CDR3 in DNA: TGTGCCAGCAGCTTCCTCTTGACAGGGGAGGAAAAACTGTTTTTT.

Many counts were recorded for this clonotype. The V gene is TRBV20-1, the J gene TRBJ2-1; no firm D call. CDR1 DFQATT and CDR2 SNEGSKA come from the germline V gene (reference sequence). Trimming took off 0 bases at V and 0 bases at J, with 12 bases between the two ends. This CDR3 is 16 amino acids long. In DNA, the CDR3 is TGCAGTGCTAGAGATCTCGCTGATAGCTCCTACAATGAGCAGTTCTTC. As protein: CSARDLADSSYNEQFF.

The gene calls are TRBV5-1 and TRBJ2-1; D unresolved. The CDR3 loop spans 15 amino acids. The V gene's germline CDR1 is SGHRS and CDR2 YFSETQ. V lost 0 bases and J lost 1, with 8 bases in between. The CDR3 bases are TGCGCCAGCAGCTTGGTATCCGCATCCTACAATGAGCAGTTCTTC. Protein sequence: CASSLVSASYNEQFF.

At least ten counts were recorded for this clonotype. The chain is built from TRBV20-1 and TRBJ1-2, with 7 nucleotides matching TRBD1. This CDR3 contains 12 residues. V was pared by 5 bases and J by 8 bases, with 8 bases of the junction left unmatched. CDR1 DFQATT and CDR2 SNEGSKA come from the germline V gene (reference sequence). In nucleotides, the CDR3 is TGCAGTGCTGACAGGGAGACGAAGGGCTACACCTTC. Its translation: CSADRETKGYTF.

The sample holds a few counts of this clonotype. The CDR3 nucleotides are TGCAGTGCTAGAGATAGCCCTTCTAGCGGCCCCAGCTCCTACGAGCAGTACTTC. Translation: CSARDSPSSGPSSYEQYF. V usage is TRBV20-1 and J usage is TRBJ2-7; 7 positions agree with TRBD2. Per germline, CDR1 DFQATT and CDR2 SNEGSKA (reference sequence). This CDR3 has 18 residues. The V gene end was trimmed by 0 bases and the J gene end by 0 bases; junction bases not matched to a gene: 14.

This clonotype was detected many times. The rearrangement joins TRBV2 to TRBJ2-5; D may be TRBD2 (6 bases). The germline V gene encodes CDR1 SNHLY and CDR2 FYNNEI. Trimming stripped 2 bases from V and 3 bases from J, with 13 bases between. This CDR3 spans 15 amino acids. CDR3 DNA: TGTGCCAGCAGTGAACGGAGGGAATCGGAAGAGACCCAGTACTTC. This translates into CASSERRESEETQYF.

This clonotype came up many times. V gene TRBV18 combines with J gene TRBJ1-1; 8 nucleotides align to TRBD1. The CDR3 has 12 amino acids. Trimming at V came to 4 bases and at J to 8 bases, leaving 3 bases not matched to a gene. From germline, CDR1 is KGHSH and CDR2 LQKENI. CDR3 sequence (DNA): TGTGCCAGCTCACTCGGGGACAGGGAAGCTTTCTTT. The encoded protein is CASSLGDREAFF.

DNA of the CDR3: TGTGCCACCAGTGATTTGGGACAGGGCAGCACAGATACGCAGTATTTT. It translates to CATSDLGQGSTDTQYF. This chain joins TRBV24-1 and TRBJ2-3; 8 bases match TRBD1. V lost 0 bases and J lost 0; bases outside the gene matches: 1. CDR3 length equals 16 residues. Germline lookup yields CDR1 KGHDR and CDR2 SFDVKD.

This clonotype was seen many times. This sequence joins TRBV12-3 or TRBV12-4 and TRBJ1-5; the D is unclear. CDR3 length: 11 amino acids. The V end lost 7 bases, the J end lost 9 bases, and 10 bases lay between the germline ends. The CDR3 region is CASTWSGPQHF. The CDR3 DNA reads as TGTGCCAGCACATGGTCCGGGCCCCAGCATTTT.

This clonotype was counted ten times or more. This rearrangement joins TRBV27 to TRBJ2-7; perhaps TRBD2 as D (6 bases). V gave up 8 bases and J gave up 4 bases, with 21 bases separating them. This CDR3 region has 15 residues. Germline values: CDR1 MNHEY, CDR2 SMNVEV (reference sequence). The CDR3 coding sequence is TGTGCCAGCGGTCCCTCGGGGTCGGGAGTGTACGAGCAGTACTTC. Translated: CASGPSGSGVYEQYF.